These 32 T cell receptor beta chains share one sample of origin, sequenced in a study of T cell responses to AZD1222 COVID-19 vaccine. TCRdb's table, derived via immunoSEQ multiplex PCR, lists solely in-frame clones and lacks some. The sample lists roughly 150,000 clones; 90% to 95% were seen once. The specimen comprised peripheral blood, sampled on day 0 of AZD1222 vaccination. The receptors shown here come from an adult in good health.

The V gene is TRBV4-1, the J gene TRBJ1-6; no clear D gene. V lost 1 base, J lost 6 bases, and 16 bases lay in between. Germline CDR1 and CDR2: MGHRA and YSYEKL. This CDR3 has 17 amino acids. The CDR3 sequence is CASSQVVVFLLNSPLHF. CDR3 DNA sequence: TGCGCCAGCAGCCAAGTGGTAGTCTTCCTCCTTAATTCACCCCTCCACTTT.

The rearrangement joins TRBV7-2 to TRBJ1-2; D perhaps matches TRBD1 (5 bases). Per the germline V gene, CDR1 is SGHTA and CDR2 is FQGNSA. The CDR3 contains 15 residues. The ends were cut back, 5 bases at V and 0 bases at J, with 13 bases in the middle. In nucleotides, the CDR3 is TGTGCCAGCAGCCCCCGGCGACAGACTAACTATGGCTACACCTTC. Encoded protein: CASSPRRQTNYGYTF.

The chain carries TRBV2 and TRBJ1-6, with 7 bases identical to TRBD1. The CDR3 is 15 residues long. The V and J ends lost 3 bases and 9 bases, in that order; junction bases with no gene match: 8. CDR1 is SNHLY, CDR2 FYNNEI, per germline. In DNA form, the CDR3 reads TGTGCCAGCAGTGATAGGGGGCTTGGGGGTTCACCCCTCCACTTT. Its translation is CASSDRGLGGSPLHF.

V usage is TRBV7-9 and J usage is TRBJ1-2; a possible D gene is TRBD1 (6 bases). This CDR3 has 14 amino acids. Between the trimmed V and J ends, which lost 3 bases and 4 bases, there was a span of 12 bases. The germline gives CDR1 SEHNR, CDR2 FQNEAQ (reference sequence). In DNA, the CDR3 is TGTGCCAGCAGCTTTCGCAGGGGAGGCTATGGCTACACCTTC. Translation gives CASSFRRGGYGYTF.

V usage is TRBV7-8 and J usage is TRBJ1-1; 9 bases are a match to TRBD1. The CDR3 is 13 amino acids. Germline CDR1 reads SGHVS; CDR2 reads FQNEAQ. The V segment lost 5 bases and the J segment 4 bases; nucleotides outside the gene matches: 2. CDR3 sequence reads: CASSGTGLTEAFF. DNA for the CDR3: TGTGCCAGCAGCGGGACAGGGCTCACTGAAGCTTTCTTT.

In its sample, this clone was seen once. J is TRBJ1-5 and V is TRBV10-3; tentative D call: TRBD1 (5 bases). Trimming took off 6 bases at V and 4 bases at J, with 13 bases between the two ends. This CDR3 is 14 amino acids long. Germline CDR1 is ENHRY and CDR2 is SYGVKD. This CDR3 reads CAIRGEGGNQPQHF. CDR3 coding DNA: TGTGCCATCAGGGGGGAGGGAGGGAATCAGCCCCAGCATTTT.

A single count supports this clone. The rearrangement uses TRBV15 and TRBJ1-1; no firm D call. CDR3 length: 13 amino acids. V dropped 1 base and J dropped 7 bases, with 10 bases sitting between them. Germline lookup yields CDR1 LNHNV and CDR2 YYDKDF (reference sequence). The CDR3 DNA reads TGTGCCACCAGCAGAGGAGACTATCGTGAAGCTTTCTTT. This encodes CATSRGDYREAFF.

The chain has TRBV28 and TRBJ1-2; a possible D gene is TRBD1 (6 bases). This CDR3 is built from 11 residues. With 7 bases removed from V and 5 bases from J, the gap between germline ends came to 8 bases. Germline CDR1 is MDHEN and CDR2 is SYDVKM. This chain's CDR3 is CASTDRYGYTF. The CDR3 coding sequence is TGTGCCAGCACGGACAGATATGGCTACACCTTC.

In this sample, this clone turned up once. V gene TRBV18 combines with J gene TRBJ1-2; TRBD1 might be the D (5 bases). The V gene lost 3 bases and the J gene lost 8 bases, with 13 bases spanning the gap. The CDR3 is 13 residues long. Per the germline V gene, CDR1 is KGHSH and CDR2 is LQKENI. The CDR3 sequence is CASSPVDRQGYTF. CDR3 coding DNA: TGTGCCAGCTCACCCGTAGACAGACAAGGCTACACCTTC.

The J gene is TRBJ1-5, the V gene TRBV9; D remains unclear. Trimming cost V 4 bases and J 4 bases, with 12 bases left between them. CDR3 length: 14 residues. CDR1 and CDR2 from the germline V gene are SGDLS and YYNGEE. The CDR3 DNA follows: TGTGCCAGCAGCCAAGGACGGACTAATCAGCCCCAGCATTTT. It specifies CASSQGRTNQPQHF. Supplemented by reference TRBV9 and TRBJ1-5, the full variable domain reads DSGVTQTPKHLITATGQRVTLRCSPRSGDLSVYWYQQSLDQGLQFLIQYYNGEERAKGNILERFSAQQFPDLHSELNLSSLELGDSALYFCASSQGRTNQPQHFGDGTRLSIL.

The chain uses TRBV6-1 and TRBJ1-2; no firm D call. The CDR3 sequence is 12 residues long. Germline CDR1 reads MNHNS; CDR2 reads SASEGT. The V end lost 2 bases, the J end lost 5 bases, and 6 bases lay between the germline ends. CDR3 loop: CASSESWYGYTF. DNA of the CDR3: TGTGCCAGCAGTGAATCGTGGTATGGCTACACCTTC.

The chain couples TRBV4-1 to TRBJ1-1; D not certain. Trimming removed 8 bases from V and 4 bases from J, with 23 bases in between. The CDR3 length is 16 residues. The germline gives CDR1 MGHRA, CDR2 YSYEKL. As DNA, the CDR3 is TGCGCCAGCCACCGATCCCCAGGAGCGTGGAGCACTGAAGCTTTCTTT. Encoded protein: CASHRSPGAWSTEAFF.

The CDR3 sequence: CASSGQGARGNTIYF. The CDR3 DNA is TGTGCCAGCAGCGGCCAGGGGGCGAGAGGAAACACCATATATTTT. The rearrangement uses TRBV14 and TRBJ1-3; 8 positions match TRBD1. The CDR3 runs to 15 residues. V shed 5 bases, J shed 4 bases, and the junction held 7 bases outside the gene matches. The germline CDR1 and CDR2 sequences are SGHDN and FVKESK.

The rearrangement links TRBV7-8 to TRBJ2-5; 8 nucleotides line up with TRBD1. Germline V gene data show CDR1 as SGHVS and CDR2 as FQNEAQ. This CDR3 comprises 18 residues. V gave up 1 base and J gave up 7 bases; unmatched junction bases: 17. The CDR3 nucleotides are TGTGCCAGCAGCTTAGTAGGGACAGGTATGGCCCCGGGAAGGACCCAGTACTTC. Translation gives CASSLVGTGMAPGRTQYF.

Regarding this clone: The same CDR3 can be traced to other DNA sequences in this sample. The rearrangement joins TRBV29-1 to TRBJ2-5; TRBD2 matches at 14 bases. The V gene's germline CDR1 is SQVTM and CDR2 ANQGSEA. Trimming at V came to 4 bases and at J to 2 bases, leaving 0 bases not matched to a gene. The CDR3 contains 14 residues. CDR3 in amino acids: CSVGLAGGQETQYF. The CDR3 DNA sequence: TGCAGCGTTGGACTAGCGGGGGGGCAAGAGACCCAGTACTTC.

CDR3 sequence: CASSLGGGQPQHF. The CDR3 region has the DNA TGTGCCAGCAGTTTGGGGGGTGGGCAGCCCCAGCATTTT. The chain is built from TRBV27 and TRBJ1-5; maybe TRBD1 (5 bases). CDR3 length: 13 amino acids. Germline V gives CDR1 MNHEY, CDR2 SMNVEV (reference sequence). V was pared by 3 bases and J by 7 bases, with 10 bases between.

This chain uses TRBV6-5 with TRBJ2-5; no definite D call. V was pared by 0 bases and J by 4 bases, with 6 bases between. The germline CDR1 and CDR2 sequences are MNHEY and SVGAGI. The CDR3 extends over 13 amino acids. The CDR3 reads CASSYSVGETQYF. DNA for the CDR3: TGTGCCAGCAGTTACTCTGTAGGAGAGACCCAGTACTTC.

The V gene is TRBV30, the J gene TRBJ1-2, with D perhaps matching TRBD1 (5 bases). Trimming removed 5 bases from V and 5 bases from J, with 6 bases in between. The CDR3 is 10 amino acids. Per germline, CDR1 GTSNPN and CDR2 SVGIG (reference sequence). The CDR3 DNA sequence: TGTGCCTGGGGGACTTATGGCTACACCTTC. Its protein product is CAWGTYGYTF.

The chain uses TRBV30 and TRBJ1-6; D is uncertain. Trimming pared 3 bases from V and 7 bases from J, leaving 7 bases between. The CDR3 length is 12 residues. Looked up from germline, CDR1 is GTSNPN and CDR2 is SVGIG (reference sequence). In DNA form, the CDR3 reads TGTGCCTGGAGCGACGGAAATTCACCCCTCCACTTT. It codes for CAWSDGNSPLHF.

This clone was observed once. This chain links TRBV30 with TRBJ2-5; 7 bases map to TRBD2. The CDR3 loop spans 13 amino acids. V shed 5 bases and J 0 bases; nucleotides not matched to a gene: 3. The germline gives CDR1 GTSNPN, CDR2 SVGIG (reference sequence). CDR3 DNA: TGTGCCTGGGACGGGGGGTACCAAGAGACCCAGTACTTC. Its translation is CAWDGGYQETQYF.

The rearrangement joins TRBV18 to TRBJ2-1, with D uncertain. In germline, CDR1 is KGHSH, CDR2 LQKENI. The V end was cut by 3 bases, the J end by 4 bases, with 4 bases between. The CDR3 sequence is 12 residues long. CDR3 region: CASSPLYNEQFF. DNA for the CDR3: TGTGCCAGCTCACCGTTATACAATGAGCAGTTCTTC.

The chain has TRBV19 and TRBJ2-1; 8 bases match TRBD2. Trimming at V came to 3 bases and at J to 4 bases, leaving 5 bases not matched to a gene. In germline, CDR1 is LNHDA, CDR2 SQIVND (reference sequence). The CDR3 extends over 15 amino acids. The CDR3 is CASSISGGDYNEQFF. CDR3 nucleotide sequence: TGTGCCAGTAGTATTTCGGGGGGGGATTACAATGAGCAGTTCTTC.

In its sample, this clone was seen once. V usage is TRBV7-3 and J usage is TRBJ1-6; no clear D. The ends were cut back, 2 bases at V and 7 bases at J, with 12 bases in the middle. CDR1 is SGHTA, CDR2 FQGTGA, per germline. The CDR3 runs to 15 residues. CDR3 region: CASSLGPAGNSPLHF. DNA for the CDR3: TGTGCCAGCAGCTTAGGCCCAGCGGGGAATTCACCCCTCCACTTT. The complete variable domain, with remaining parts taken from reference TRBV7-3 and TRBJ1-6, reads GAGVSQTPSNKVTEKGKYVELRCDPISGHTALYWYRQSLGQGPEFLIYFQGTGAADDSGLPNDRFFAVRPEGSVSTLKIQRTERGDSAVYLCASSLGPAGNSPLHFGNGTRLTVT.

The V call is TRBV7-9, the J call TRBJ1-2; D is possibly TRBD1 (6 bases). Per the germline V gene, CDR1 is SEHNR and CDR2 is FQNEAQ (reference sequence). V lost 2 bases, J lost 4 bases, and 11 bases lay in between. The CDR3 is 14 amino acids. CDR3 coding DNA: TGTGCCAGCAGCTTAAACAGGGCCCCCTATGGCTACACCTTC. Protein: CASSLNRAPYGYTF.

V is TRBV27 and J is TRBJ1-1; a weak D match, TRBD1 (5 bases). Germline lookup yields CDR1 MNHEY and CDR2 SMNVEV (reference sequence). The CDR3 length is 16 residues. V was shortened by 8 bases and J by 5 bases, with 24 bases between the two germline ends. CDR3 sequence: CASAPDRREFITEAFF. The CDR3 coding sequence is TGTGCCAGCGCTCCCGACAGAAGGGAATTCATTACTGAAGCTTTCTTT.

A note on this clone: Other DNA sequences in the sample encode the same CDR3. The rearrangement joins TRBV6-5 to TRBJ1-6; D gene ambiguous. V gave up 0 bases and J gave up 7 bases, with 1 base separating them. From germline, CDR1 is MNHEY and CDR2 SVGAGI. This CDR3 has 12 residues. In nucleotides, the CDR3 is TGTGCCAGCAGTTACTCCAATTCACCCCTCCACTTT. Protein sequence: CASSYSNSPLHF.

The chain carries TRBV27 and TRBJ2-7; D assignment may be TRBD1 or TRBD2 (6 bases each). Trimming stripped 6 bases from V and 4 bases from J, with 19 bases between. This CDR3 region has 15 residues. Germline V lookup: CDR1 MNHEY, CDR2 SMNVEV (reference sequence). The chain's CDR3 is CASSPAYGGGYEQYF. CDR3 DNA: TGTGCCAGCAGCCCCGCCTATGGAGGGGGGTACGAGCAGTACTTC.

The J gene is TRBJ2-3, the V gene TRBV18; D might be TRBD1 or TRBD2, each matching 5 bases. The CDR3 sequence is 18 residues long. Germline V gives CDR1 KGHSH, CDR2 LQKENI. Trimming took 4 bases from V and 6 from J, leaving 26 bases between them. Here the CDR3 reads CASSLEPGTPGRRDTQYF. Here the CDR3 DNA reads TGTGCCAGCTCACTAGAACCCGGGACCCCGGGACGCAGGGATACGCAGTATTTT.

This clone has just one count. The chain is built from TRBV13 and TRBJ2-7; 7 bases line up with TRBD2. Germline V gene lookup returns CDR1 PRHDT and CDR2 FYEKMQ (reference sequence). With 4 bases clipped from V and 4 bases from J, the junction kept 13 bases outside the gene matches. This CDR3 contains 16 residues. The DNA of the CDR3 is TGTGCCAGCAGCTCCCCCTTCGGGACTACGATTTACGAGCAGTACTTC. Its translation is CASSSPFGTTIYEQYF.

The J gene is TRBJ2-7, the V gene TRBV6-5, with D hard to call. V lost 8 bases and J 0 bases, leaving 11 bases between the germline ends. CDR3 length: 13 amino acids. Germline CDR1 reads MNHEY; CDR2 reads SVGAGI. The CDR3 protein is CASGHHSSYEQYF. DNA for the CDR3: TGTGCCAGCGGCCATCATAGCTCCTACGAGCAGTACTTC.

The V call is TRBV5-4, the J call TRBJ1-1; tentative D call: TRBD1 (6 bases). Germline V CDR1 and CDR2: SGHNT, YYREEE (reference sequence). V was cut by 3 bases and J by 3 bases, with 9 bases left in between. This CDR3 has 13 residues. The CDR3, as DNA: TGTGCCAGCAGCTGGGACATTTACACTGAAGCTTTCTTT. Its translation is CASSWDIYTEAFF.

The rearrangement joins TRBV6-5 to TRBJ1-1; D is perhaps TRBD1 (5 bases). This CDR3 contains 13 residues. V dropped 2 bases and J dropped 4 bases, with 8 bases sitting between them. In germline, CDR1 is MNHEY, CDR2 SVGAGI. CDR3 in amino acids: CASSYLRATEAFF. The CDR3 nucleotides are TGTGCCAGCAGTTACCTCAGGGCCACTGAAGCTTTCTTT.